This TCR beta chain was sequenced in a study of regulatory T cells in long-lasting Graves disease (dated by TCRdb to about 2021). For the study in its entirety: Patients with newly diagnosed Graves' disease had been on antithyroid drugs for under 3 months. The study took place in China and was registered as a clinical trial. TCR sequencing covered about 13 persistent and some 20 newly diagnosed Graves' disease patients, 33 samples in total. This study used TCR sequencing and RNA sequencing of peripheral blood to compare persistent Graves' disease patients against newly diagnosed Graves' disease patients.

What the study reported, not specific to this receptor: The authors noted that the small sample size was a limitation that may lower accuracy. Lower TCR Shannon entropy and fewer highly expanded clones were observed in persistent Graves' disease patients than in newly diagnosed patients, which suggested clonal expansion. Only the TCR beta chain was sequenced and analyzed. Peripheral blood alone was examined, since thyroid tissue, which constituted the primary lesion, could not be accessed. More public clonotypes were shared among persistent patients (under 3,000) than among newly diagnosed patients (966).

Sample time point, as interpreted from the label and publication: newly diagnosed GD, antithyroid drugs for less than 3 months. For both TCR sequencing and RNA sequencing, RNA was extracted from PBMCs using TRIzol. Graves' disease was diagnosed according to American Thyroid Association guidelines. The patients came from an endocrinology department in Xi'an, China. From each patient, approximately 10 milliliters of peripheral blood was collected into an EDTA anticoagulant tube. PBMCs were isolated by Ficoll Paque Plus density gradient separation without further T cell sorting. An Agilent 2100 Bioanalyzer and agarose gel were used to assess RNA quality, and a NanoDrop 2000 was used to measure RNA concentration. Details on this clonotype: Its cognate antigen has yet to be identified. No base quality information exists; no much larger clone differs at one position.

Library generation was performed with multiplex PCR. The sequencing machine was an Illumina HiSeq 4000. TCR beta libraries were built with iRepertoire HTBI primers and Arm-PCR amplification of CDR3 regions. Before sequencing, the PCR products underwent gel purification. The original pipeline was this. Across samples, some 62 TRBV and 13 to 15 TRBJ segments were identified and used for gene usage analysis of CDR3 amino acid clonotypes. COPE and FqMerger were used to merge filtered high-quality paired reads into contigs. BLAST was used to align contigs to IMGT TRBV, TRBD and TRBJ reference genes, with CDR3 defined following IMGT. Clonotypes above 0.1% frequency were classified as highly expanded clones. Repertoire diversity was measured by Shannon entropy, and V-J evenness by the Gini coefficient. Clonotypes shared by more than one individual were considered public. Through fastp at Q25 and MiXCR, TCRdb rebuilt clones from the public reads, retaining in-frame beta chains. One record per CDR3 amino acid sequence lists the most common genes and DNA. The V and J calls come from TCRdb's annotation, not from the publication. The sample table contains 420,000 or so distinct CDR3 sequences; only one count was recorded for approximately 16% of them. The ten biggest clones cover less than 30% of the sample.

This same sample was also part of a study on T cells in Graves' hyperthyroidism and ophthalmopathy. Looking at the second paper: A patient counted as having stable Graves' hyperthyroidism if no progression to ophthalmopathy occurred over 18 months of follow-up. The hyperthyroidism patients were between 18 and 65 years old and newly diagnosed, with a disease duration of less than 2 months. Exclusion was applied to patients with uncontrolled infections, other autoimmune diseases, pregnancy or lactation. Diagnoses were based on clinical symptoms, serum thyroxine and TRAb, thyroid ultrasound and orbital computed tomography. A first-round RT-PCR of the TCR CDR3 used the HTBI primer set with the Qiagen OneStep RT-PCR kit. Most expanded thyroid clonotypes (frequency above 0.001) were also found in blood, which suggests that blood repertoires may mirror thyroid immune responses. A model built on a 13 V-J signature distinguished ophthalmopathy from stable hyperthyroidism, reaching roughly 88% sensitivity and around 81% specificity in cross-validation and 80%/75% in testing. During validation, the model predicted progression to ophthalmopathy a median of about 6.3 months ahead of onset, with more than 55% sensitivity and roughly 72% specificity. To identify TCR V-J signatures that set the groups apart, the researchers used a discovery cohort of more than 95 patients, made up of 40 to 45 with Graves' ophthalmopathy and approximately 57 with stable Graves' hyperthyroidism. Prospective prediction of ophthalmopathy was tested in an independent validation cohort of fewer than 20 hyperthyroidism patients and around 16 patients who later progressed to ophthalmopathy. The 95 to 100 discovery patients were randomly divided into training and test sets at a 7:3 ratio. In addition, the study compared T-cell repertoires in thyroid tissue and in blood from a handful of Graves' hyperthyroidism patients. Once sampling was done, hyperthyroidism patients were given methimazole at a starting dose of 30 mg daily, whereas ophthalmopathy patients were given high-dose intravenous methylprednisolone. Libraries were constructed in a second round of multiplex PCR, after which size selection and purification were carried out. Paired-end sequencing of the libraries was performed with 100 bp reads on an Illumina HiSeq2000. SOAPnuke was used to process the raw data, with reads discarded if the reads contained adapters or uncalled bases, had a mean Phred below 15, or lacked an exact constant-primer or identifier match. COPE v1.2.5 was used to merge the high-quality paired reads, and each unique nucleotide sequence was defined as a clonotype. MiTCR v1.1 was used to align the clonotypes against IMGT TRBV, TRBD and TRBJ reference segments. The analysis was restricted to V-J combinations with a frequency above 0.0001, which together covered around 99% of the repertoires. A TCS score was defined as the ratio of F50 (clonal expansion) to E x V (chaos), with BLOSUM62-based TCRdist applied between CDR3 peptides within each V-J. Welch's t-statistics and random forest reduced 500 to 550 V-J features to roughly 13, which were used in a naive Bayes classifier (R e1071). No statistical method was used to fix the sample size in advance, and group allocation was not hidden from the investigators. The paper describes TCR Vbeta CDR3 sequencing of 120 to 150 peripheral blood samples, made up of under 50 ophthalmopathy patients, roughly 80 hyperthyroidism patients and some 17 progressor patients.

The source of this sequence is a woman under 30 with Graves disease. Donor details come from another sample of the same person, matched by shared clones. The sample in question was peripheral blood mononuclear cells (PBMCs), obtained at new diagnosis, from a patient treated with antithyroid drugs.

The DNA reads TGTGCCATCAGTGGCAAAGCGGGAGGGCGCTACAATGAGCAGTTCTTC. It specifies CAISGKAGGRYNEQFF. This receptor chain uses TRBV10-3 and TRBJ2-1; 10 central nucleotides agree with TRBD2. The CDR3 sequence holds 16 residues, the cysteine and phenylalanine included. Only CDR3 DNA is held: 48 bases, read in frame from base 1. CDR1 ENHRY and CDR2 SYGVKD were looked up in the germline V gene. V loses 4 bases at its end and J loses 3 bases; junction bases beyond the gene matches: 6.